A selection of T cell receptor beta chains follows, all from one sample in a study of shared clonotypes between healthy human individuals. Clones were read by immunoSEQ multiplex PCR, and TCRdb kept only the in-frame ones, dropping some. The sample records 600,000 to 800,000 clones, roughly 72% being singletons. The sequenced sample consisted of memory CD4+ T cells sorted from blood. These receptor sequences come from a woman aged 30 to 39 in good health. CDR3s include the opening cysteine and the closing phenylalanine or tryptophan. Each record gives: CDR3 protein, CDR3 DNA, D gene, clone size, J gene, CDR3 length, V gene. The D gene is left open where the match is weak. Part of the rows lack a size; the others show once, few, many or a class for expanded clones.

CDR3aa: CASSPRQGQYQETQYF; CDR3nt: TGCGCCAGCAGCCCCAGACAGGGACAGTACCAAGAGACCCAGTACTTC; d_gene: TRBD1; abundance: .; j_gene: TRBJ2-5; len: 16; v_gene: TRBV5-1
CDR3aa: CASRREIQETQYF; CDR3nt: TGCGCCAGCAGACGGGAGATCCAAGAGACCCAGTACTTC; d_gene: .; abundance: once; j_gene: TRBJ2-5; len: 13; v_gene: TRBV10-1
CDR3aa: CASSIGAGPQDTQYF; CDR3nt: TGTGCCAGTAGTATTGGAGCGGGACCCCAAGATACGCAGTATTTT; d_gene: TRBD2; abundance: few; j_gene: TRBJ2-3; len: 15; v_gene: TRBV19
CDR3aa: CSVAAQGTEAFF; CDR3nt: TGCAGCGTCGCCGCACAGGGCACTGAAGCTTTCTTT; d_gene: .; abundance: .; j_gene: TRBJ1-1; len: 12; v_gene: TRBV29-1
CDR3aa: CASSLKGVLSYEQYF; CDR3nt: TGTGCCAGCAGTTTAAAGGGGGTATTGTCCTACGAGCAGTACTTC; d_gene: .; abundance: .; j_gene: TRBJ2-7; len: 15; v_gene: TRBV28
CDR3aa: CASSHSGRGYGYTF; CDR3nt: TGTGCCAGCAGCCACAGTGGGAGGGGGTATGGCTACACCTTC; d_gene: .; abundance: once; j_gene: TRBJ1-2; len: 14; v_gene: TRBV28
CDR3aa: CASSFGTSVGELFF; CDR3nt: TGTGCCAGCAGCTTCGGGACTAGCGTTGGGGAGCTGTTTTTT; d_gene: TRBD2; abundance: .; j_gene: TRBJ2-2; len: 14; v_gene: TRBV7-6
CDR3aa: CASREAEAFF; CDR3nt: TGTGCCAGCAGGGAGGCTGAAGCTTTCTTT; d_gene: .; abundance: few; j_gene: TRBJ1-1; len: 10; v_gene: TRBV2
CDR3aa: CASSVEVLAGDGYEQFF; CDR3nt: TGTGCCAGCAGCGTAGAAGTCCTAGCGGGAGACGGCTATGAGCAGTTCTTC; d_gene: TRBD2; abundance: .; j_gene: TRBJ2-1; len: 17; v_gene: TRBV7-9
CDR3aa: CASSLETGEVDEQYF; CDR3nt: TGTGCCAGCAGCTTAGAAACCGGGGAGGTGGATGAGCAGTACTTC; d_gene: .; abundance: .; j_gene: TRBJ2-7; len: 15; v_gene: TRBV7-8
CDR3aa: CASRRDRQAHSYGYTF; CDR3nt: TGTGCCAGCAGACGGGACAGACAGGCGCACTCTTATGGCTACACCTTC; d_gene: TRBD1; abundance: .; j_gene: TRBJ1-2; len: 16; v_gene: TRBV5-4
CDR3aa: CASSGGKSTDTQYF; CDR3nt: TGTGCCAGTAGTGGCGGGAAAAGCACAGATACGCAGTATTTT; d_gene: .; abundance: .; j_gene: TRBJ2-3; len: 14; v_gene: TRBV19
CDR3aa: CASSFRAINEQFF; CDR3nt: TGTGCCAGCAGCTTTAGAGCCATCAATGAGCAGTTCTTC; d_gene: .; abundance: .; j_gene: TRBJ2-1; len: 13; v_gene: TRBV7-6
CDR3aa: CASSSPGQLTF; CDR3nt: TGCGCCAGCAGCTCTCCGGGACAGTTGACTTTT; d_gene: TRBD1; abundance: .; j_gene: TRBJ2-3; len: 11; v_gene: TRBV5-1
CDR3aa: CAWSPLAGVAGELFF; CDR3nt: TGTGCCTGGAGTCCTTTAGCGGGAGTAGCCGGGGAGCTGTTTTTT; d_gene: TRBD2; abundance: .; j_gene: TRBJ2-2; len: 15; v_gene: TRBV30
CDR3aa: CASSLGQGAAAVTEAFF; CDR3nt: TGCGCCAGCAGCCTGGGACAGGGGGCCGCGGCGGTCACTGAAGCTTTCTTT; d_gene: TRBD1; abundance: .; j_gene: TRBJ1-1; len: 17; v_gene: TRBV5-1
CDR3aa: CASTLVAGGLTGELFF; CDR3nt: TGTGCCAGCACCCTTGTAGCGGGAGGGCTCACCGGGGAGCTGTTTTTT; d_gene: TRBD2; abundance: few; j_gene: TRBJ2-2; len: 16; v_gene: TRBV27
CDR3aa: CASSLGYGQILQETQYF; CDR3nt: TGTGCCAGCAGCTTAGGGTACGGACAGATACTCCAAGAGACCCAGTACTTC; d_gene: .; abundance: few; j_gene: TRBJ2-5; len: 17; v_gene: TRBV7-2
CDR3aa: CASSLALRKGSDYEQYF; CDR3nt: TGCGCCAGCAGCTTGGCCCTCCGGAAGGGAAGTGATTACGAGCAGTACTTC; d_gene: .; abundance: .; j_gene: TRBJ2-7; len: 17; v_gene: TRBV5-1
CDR3aa: CASSALPQGTAYEQYF; CDR3nt: TGTGCCAGCAGCGCTCTCCCACAGGGGACCGCCTACGAGCAGTACTTC; d_gene: TRBD1; abundance: .; j_gene: TRBJ2-7; len: 16; v_gene: TRBV9
CDR3aa: CASSGRVSSYEQYF; CDR3nt: TGTGCCAGCAGCGGGAGGGTCAGCTCCTACGAGCAGTACTTC; d_gene: TRBD2; abundance: .; j_gene: TRBJ2-7; len: 14; v_gene: TRBV14
CDR3aa: CSARFGLF; CDR3nt: TGCAGTGCTAGATTCGGCTTGTTT; d_gene: .; abundance: .; j_gene: TRBJ1-1; len: 8; v_gene: TRBV20-1
CDR3aa: CASSPRHRGRGEQYF; CDR3nt: TGTGCCAGCAGCCCCCGGCACCGAGGCCGGGGGGAGCAGTACTTC; d_gene: .; abundance: .; j_gene: TRBJ2-7; len: 15; v_gene: TRBV7-8
CDR3aa: CTSSHIEEPRTEAFF; CDR3nt: TGCACCAGCAGCCACATCGAAGAGCCGAGAACTGAAGCTTTCTTT; d_gene: .; abundance: .; j_gene: TRBJ1-1; len: 15; v_gene: TRBV1
CDR3aa: CSVEGQQKETQYF; CDR3nt: TGCAGCGTTGAGGGGCAGCAAAAAGAGACCCAGTACTTC; d_gene: .; abundance: .; j_gene: TRBJ2-5; len: 13; v_gene: TRBV29-1
CDR3aa: CASSDRENTEAFF; CDR3nt: TGTGCCAGCAGTGATCGGGAGAACACTGAAGCTTTCTTT; d_gene: .; abundance: many; j_gene: TRBJ1-1; len: 13; v_gene: TRBV6-1
CDR3aa: CASSVQKNTEAFF; CDR3nt: TGTGCCAGCAGCGTCCAGAAGAACACTGAAGCTTTCTTT; d_gene: .; abundance: few; j_gene: TRBJ1-1; len: 13; v_gene: TRBV7-9
CDR3aa: CASSLSRTGANVLTF; CDR3nt: TGTGCCAGCAGTTTATCAAGGACCGGGGCCAACGTCCTGACTTTC; d_gene: .; abundance: .; j_gene: TRBJ2-6; len: 15; v_gene: TRBV27
CDR3aa: CASSPDYEQYF; CDR3nt: TGTGCCAGCAGCCCAGATTACGAGCAGTACTTC; d_gene: .; abundance: few; j_gene: TRBJ2-7; len: 11; v_gene: TRBV7-9
CDR3aa: CAISEKFGHDNEQFF; CDR3nt: TGTGCCATCAGTGAGAAGTTCGGACATGACAATGAGCAGTTCTTC; d_gene: .; abundance: .; j_gene: TRBJ2-1; len: 15; v_gene: TRBV10-3
CDR3aa: CASSERTSGLYEQYF; CDR3nt: TGTGCCAGCAGTGAAAGGACTAGCGGACTCTACGAGCAGTACTTC; d_gene: TRBD2; abundance: .; j_gene: TRBJ2-7; len: 15; v_gene: TRBV2
CDR3aa: CASSRAGSGANVLTF; CDR3nt: TGTGCCAGCTCCCGGGCAGGCTCTGGGGCCAACGTCCTGACTTTC; d_gene: .; abundance: .; j_gene: TRBJ2-6; len: 15; v_gene: TRBV11-3
CDR3aa: CASSQESQETQYF; CDR3nt: TGTGCCAGCAGTCAGGAGTCCCAAGAGACCCAGTACTTC; d_gene: .; abundance: .; j_gene: TRBJ2-5; len: 13; v_gene: TRBV5-4
CDR3aa: CASSEQGWTGNTIYF; CDR3nt: TGTGCCAGCAGTGAACAGGGATGGACAGGAAACACCATATATTTT; d_gene: .; abundance: many; j_gene: TRBJ1-3; len: 15; v_gene: TRBV2
CDR3aa: CASSLDSTDTQYF; CDR3nt: TGTGCCAGCAGCTTGGATAGCACAGATACGCAGTATTTT; d_gene: .; abundance: .; j_gene: TRBJ2-3; len: 13; v_gene: TRBV2
CDR3aa: CASSPTSGRDSGEQFF; CDR3nt: TGTGCCAGTAGTCCGACTAGCGGGAGGGATTCGGGTGAGCAGTTCTTC; d_gene: TRBD2; abundance: .; j_gene: TRBJ2-1; len: 16; v_gene: TRBV19
CDR3aa: CAWRVSYEQYF; CDR3nt: TGTGCCTGGAGAGTTAGCTACGAGCAGTACTTC; d_gene: .; abundance: .; j_gene: TRBJ2-7; len: 11; v_gene: TRBV30
CDR3aa: CASTVDSSTDTQYF; CDR3nt: TGTGCCAGTACCGTTGACTCTAGCACAGATACGCAGTATTTT; d_gene: .; abundance: .; j_gene: TRBJ2-3; len: 14; v_gene: TRBV19
CDR3aa: CASGFLLAGVRTGELFF; CDR3nt: TGTGCTAGTGGTTTTCTACTAGCGGGAGTACGGACCGGGGAGCTGTTTTTT; d_gene: TRBD2; abundance: .; j_gene: TRBJ2-2; len: 17; v_gene: TRBV12-5
CDR3aa: CATGTGGDTGELFF; CDR3nt: TGTGCCACAGGGACAGGGGGCGACACCGGGGAGCTGTTTTTT; d_gene: TRBD1; abundance: .; j_gene: TRBJ2-2; len: 14; v_gene: TRBV27
CDR3aa: CASSLSDLKPQHF; CDR3nt: TGTGCCAGCAGCTTATCTGACTTGAAGCCCCAGCATTTT; d_gene: .; abundance: .; j_gene: TRBJ1-5; len: 13; v_gene: TRBV11-3
CDR3aa: CASSQVPAGGPKTQYF; CDR3nt: TGTGCCAGCAGCCAAGTCCCAGCGGGAGGGCCTAAGACCCAGTACTTC; d_gene: TRBD2; abundance: .; j_gene: TRBJ2-5; len: 16; v_gene: TRBV14
CDR3aa: CASTRDRGSGNTIYF; CDR3nt: TGTGCCAGCACCAGGGACCGAGGTTCTGGAAACACCATATATTTT; d_gene: .; abundance: .; j_gene: TRBJ1-3; len: 15; v_gene: TRBV2
CDR3aa: CASSEYEQYF; CDR3nt: TGTGCCAGCAGTGAATACGAGCAGTACTTC; d_gene: .; abundance: .; j_gene: TRBJ2-7; len: 10; v_gene: TRBV6-1
CDR3aa: CASSLSRLSGPLSYNEQFF; CDR3nt: TGTGCCAGCAGCTTATCCCGCCTTAGCGGGCCACTCTCCTACAATGAGCAGTTCTTC; d_gene: TRBD2; abundance: few; j_gene: TRBJ2-1; len: 19; v_gene: TRBV7-9
CDR3aa: CASKGPLNQPQHF; CDR3nt: TGTGCCAGTAAAGGACCGCTCAATCAGCCCCAGCATTTT; d_gene: .; abundance: few; j_gene: TRBJ1-5; len: 13; v_gene: TRBV2
CDR3aa: CASSSWAASYEQYF; CDR3nt: TGTGCCAGCAGCTCCTGGGCCGCCTCCTACGAGCAGTACTTC; d_gene: .; abundance: .; j_gene: TRBJ2-7; len: 14; v_gene: TRBV7-8
CDR3aa: CASGTRETQYF; CDR3nt: TGTGCCAGTGGTACCAGAGAGACCCAGTACTTC; d_gene: .; abundance: .; j_gene: TRBJ2-5; len: 11; v_gene: TRBV19
CDR3aa: CASSPRDSGGTDTQYF; CDR3nt: TGTGCCAGCAGTCCCCGGGACAGTGGGGGAACAGATACGCAGTATTTT; d_gene: TRBD1; abundance: .; j_gene: TRBJ2-3; len: 16; v_gene: TRBV28
CDR3aa: CASSVGVSTYEQYF; CDR3nt: TGTGCCAGCAGCGTAGGGGTATCTACCTACGAGCAGTACTTC; d_gene: .; abundance: .; j_gene: TRBJ2-7; len: 14; v_gene: TRBV9
CDR3aa: CASTHRDINTGELFF; CDR3nt: TGTGCCAGTACCCACAGGGATATAAACACCGGGGAGCTGTTTTTT; d_gene: .; abundance: .; j_gene: TRBJ2-2; len: 15; v_gene: TRBV19
CDR3aa: CASSEQGSNQPQHF; CDR3nt: TGTGCCAGCAGTGAACAGGGTAGCAATCAGCCCCAGCATTTT; d_gene: .; abundance: .; j_gene: TRBJ1-5; len: 14; v_gene: TRBV6-1
CDR3aa: CASSLEGTGPYEQYF; CDR3nt: TGCGCCAGCAGCTTAGAGGGTACTGGACCCTACGAGCAGTACTTC; d_gene: .; abundance: .; j_gene: TRBJ2-7; len: 15; v_gene: TRBV5-1
CDR3aa: CARSYSNQPQHF; CDR3nt: TGTGCCAGATCTTATAGCAATCAGCCCCAGCATTTT; d_gene: .; abundance: .; j_gene: TRBJ1-5; len: 12; v_gene: TRBV19
CDR3aa: CASSGTSGRSEHNEQFF; CDR3nt: TGTGCCAGCAGCGGGACTAGCGGGAGGTCGGAGCACAATGAGCAGTTCTTC; d_gene: TRBD2; abundance: .; j_gene: TRBJ2-1; len: 17; v_gene: TRBV11-2
CDR3aa: CASSQPRRGQNYIQYF; CDR3nt: TGCGCCAGCAGCCAGCCCCGGAGGGGGCAAAACTACATTCAGTACTTC; d_gene: .; abundance: .; j_gene: TRBJ2-4; len: 16; v_gene: TRBV4-1
CDR3aa: CASSLGDHYNEQFF; CDR3nt: TGCGCCAGCAGCTTGGGGGACCACTACAATGAGCAGTTCTTC; d_gene: .; abundance: few; j_gene: TRBJ2-1; len: 14; v_gene: TRBV5-1